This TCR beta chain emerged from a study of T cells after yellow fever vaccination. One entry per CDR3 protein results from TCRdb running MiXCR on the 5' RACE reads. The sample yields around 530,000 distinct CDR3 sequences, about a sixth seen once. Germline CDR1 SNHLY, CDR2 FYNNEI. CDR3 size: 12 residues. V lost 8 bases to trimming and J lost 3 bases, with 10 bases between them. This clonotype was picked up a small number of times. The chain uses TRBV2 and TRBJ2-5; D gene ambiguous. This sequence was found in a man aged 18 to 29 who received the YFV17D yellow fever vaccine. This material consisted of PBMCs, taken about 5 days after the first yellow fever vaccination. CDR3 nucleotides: TGTGCCAGCCGGAGCGAGGAAGAGACCCAGTACTTC. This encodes CASRSEEETQYF.